This T cell receptor (beta chain) was identified in a study of shared clonotypes between healthy human individuals. Trimming took off 7 bases at V and 1 base at J, with 17 bases between the two ends. The CDR3 runs to 15 residues. Germline CDR1 reads MDHEN; CDR2 reads SYDVKM. Positive CCR7 selection of CD45RO-negative cells yielded the naive CD8 cells, and terminally differentiated effector memory CD45RA+ cells were excluded. Assay: immunoSEQ multiplex PCR; the TCRdb copy retains only in-frame clones and omits some. The table has around 2,000,000 clones, roughly 95% seen once; the top ten hold 1% to 1.5%. On this clone itself: Antigen: not known.

Broader study findings: About 5% of naive CD4 clonotypes were shared across a few donors. Large sequencing depth failed to make sorted-subset sequencing complete, rarefaction showed.

The origin of this receptor is a man aged 18 to 29 in good health. Sequenced sample: naive CD8+ T cells sorted from blood. This chain connects TRBV28 to TRBJ2-7; D is possibly TRBD2 (5 bases). CDR3 in amino acids: CASTVRPSLSYEQYF. The CDR3 nucleotides are TGTGCCAGCACGGTCCGGCCTAGCCTTTCCTACGAGCAGTACTTC.